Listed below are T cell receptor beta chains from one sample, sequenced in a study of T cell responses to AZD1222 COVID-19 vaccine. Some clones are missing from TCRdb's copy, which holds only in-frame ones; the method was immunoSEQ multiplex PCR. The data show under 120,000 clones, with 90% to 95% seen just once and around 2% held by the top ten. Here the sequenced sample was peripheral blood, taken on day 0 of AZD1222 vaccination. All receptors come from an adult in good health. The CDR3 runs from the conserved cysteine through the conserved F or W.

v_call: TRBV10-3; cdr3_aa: CAMGTSSGNTIYF
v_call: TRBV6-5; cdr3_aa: CASRQVLNQPQHF
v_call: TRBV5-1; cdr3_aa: CASSVSPYNSPLHF
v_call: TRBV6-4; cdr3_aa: CASSEQGGDTGELFF
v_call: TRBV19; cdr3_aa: CASSIVGRGQGHPGAFF
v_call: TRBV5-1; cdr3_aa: CASSSQTEGTQYF
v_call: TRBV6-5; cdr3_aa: CASRAGGRGQPQHF
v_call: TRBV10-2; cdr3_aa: CASSEWGHGYTF
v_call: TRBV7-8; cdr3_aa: CASSLGIFRGSDTEAFF
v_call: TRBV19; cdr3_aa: CASREEGNYGYTF
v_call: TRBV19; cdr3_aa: CASSPGTGGNQPQHF
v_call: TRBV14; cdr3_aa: CASSQGQNYGYTF
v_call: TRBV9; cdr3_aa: CASSVDGGRDTQYF
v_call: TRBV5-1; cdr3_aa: CASSLQGAGDEKLFF
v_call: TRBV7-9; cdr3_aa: CASSLELGGAEAFF
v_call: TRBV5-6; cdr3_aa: CASSFSGTNTEAFF
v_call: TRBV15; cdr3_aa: CATRGGYLTDTQYF
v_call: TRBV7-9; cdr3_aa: CASSLNPDGYTF
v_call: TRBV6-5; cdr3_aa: CASSYAPNTEAFF
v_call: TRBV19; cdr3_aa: CASKDRTSGNTIYF
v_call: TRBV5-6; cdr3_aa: CASSLITGSGNTIYF
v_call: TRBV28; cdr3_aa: CASSRNGFWAFF
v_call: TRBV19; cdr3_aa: CASRGDRGSRGNTIYF
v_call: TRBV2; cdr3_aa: CASSEDLYGYTF
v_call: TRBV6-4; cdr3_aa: CASSHTRTDTQYF
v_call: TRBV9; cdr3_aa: CASSVDRGTEAFF
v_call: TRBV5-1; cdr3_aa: CASSLQGGTEAFF
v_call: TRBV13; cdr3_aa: CASSSSPWGSRDTQYF
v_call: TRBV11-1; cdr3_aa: CASAGGMNTEAFF
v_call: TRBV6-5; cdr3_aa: CASSIDRGHEKLFF
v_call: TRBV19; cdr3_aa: CASSPRFSGYGYTF
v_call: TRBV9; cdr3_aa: CASSVEVLGDGYTF
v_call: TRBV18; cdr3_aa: CASSRLSDTQYF
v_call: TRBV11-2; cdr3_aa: CASSPGTGDRVGYTF
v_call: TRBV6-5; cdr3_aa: CASSRQGNYGYTF
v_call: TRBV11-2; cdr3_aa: CASSPYWDTEAFF
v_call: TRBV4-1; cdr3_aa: CASSHASVWRERHNEQFF
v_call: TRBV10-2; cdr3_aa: CASSGGNTEAFF
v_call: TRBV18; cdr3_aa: CASSPLETAMSIQYF
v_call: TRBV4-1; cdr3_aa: CASSHLPGQGFSTEAFF
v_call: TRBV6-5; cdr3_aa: CASSYSGVGRGYGYTF
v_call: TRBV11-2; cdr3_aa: CASSLLAGELFF
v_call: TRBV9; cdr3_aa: CASSEREGNEKLFF
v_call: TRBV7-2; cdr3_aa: CASSLVLTGWNTEAFF
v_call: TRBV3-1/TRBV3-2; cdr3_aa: CASSQGLQGGVGPQHF
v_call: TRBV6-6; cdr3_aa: CASSRRTGRTWATGELFF
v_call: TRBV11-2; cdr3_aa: CASSYQGVGNQPQHF
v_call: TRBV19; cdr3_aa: CASSIGRPGELFF
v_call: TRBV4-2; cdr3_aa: CASSQPDSHQPQHF
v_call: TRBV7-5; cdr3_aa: CARSLVLGGKGNQPQHF
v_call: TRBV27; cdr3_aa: CASSLLGRDGRGYTF
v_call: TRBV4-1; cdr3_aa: CASSQAPGTGTNYGYTF
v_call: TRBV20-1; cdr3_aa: CSASINGYTF
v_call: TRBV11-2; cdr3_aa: CASSLVYRTGLEQYF
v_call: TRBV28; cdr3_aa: CASSRRGAGNSPLHF
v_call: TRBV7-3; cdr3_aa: CASSKVGGGSGNTEAFF